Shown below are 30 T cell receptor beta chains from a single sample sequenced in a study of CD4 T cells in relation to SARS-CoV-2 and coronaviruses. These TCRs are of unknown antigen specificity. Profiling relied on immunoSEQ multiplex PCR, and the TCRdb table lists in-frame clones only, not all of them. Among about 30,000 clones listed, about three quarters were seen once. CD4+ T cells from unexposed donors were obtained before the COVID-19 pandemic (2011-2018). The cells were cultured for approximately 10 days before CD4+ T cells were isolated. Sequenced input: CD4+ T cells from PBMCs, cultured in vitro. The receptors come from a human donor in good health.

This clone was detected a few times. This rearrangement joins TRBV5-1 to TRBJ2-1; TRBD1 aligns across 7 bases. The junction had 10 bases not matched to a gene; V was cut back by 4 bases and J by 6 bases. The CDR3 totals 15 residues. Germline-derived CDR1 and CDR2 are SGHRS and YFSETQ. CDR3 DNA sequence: TGCGCCAGCAGCGATCAGACAGGGATCGGCAATGAGCAGTTCTTC. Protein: CASSDQTGIGNEQFF.

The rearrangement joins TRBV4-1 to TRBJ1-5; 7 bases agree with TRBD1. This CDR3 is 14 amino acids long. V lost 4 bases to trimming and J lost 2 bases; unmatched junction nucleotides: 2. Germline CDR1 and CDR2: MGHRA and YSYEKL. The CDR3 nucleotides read TGCGCCAGCAGCCCCGGGACAGGCAATCAGCCCCAGCATTTT. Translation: CASSPGTGNQPQHF.

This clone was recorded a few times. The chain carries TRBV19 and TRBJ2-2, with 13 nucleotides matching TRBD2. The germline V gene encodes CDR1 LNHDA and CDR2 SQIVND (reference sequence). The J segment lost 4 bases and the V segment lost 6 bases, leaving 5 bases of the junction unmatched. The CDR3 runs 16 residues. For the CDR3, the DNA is TGTGCCAGTAGCCGAGGACTAGCGGGAGCCACCGGGGAGCTGTTTTTT. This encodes CASSRGLAGATGELFF.

As DNA, the CDR3 is TGTGCCAGTAGGCCATCAGGGAGAGAGACCCAGTACTTC. Translation: CASRPSGRETQYF. V is TRBV5-4 and J is TRBJ2-5; D is tentatively TRBD1 or TRBD2 (5 bases each). Germline V gene sequence: CDR1 SGHNT, CDR2 YYREEE (reference sequence). The CDR3 totals 13 residues. V dropped 8 bases and J dropped 4 bases, with 15 bases sitting between them. Filled out from reference TRBV5-4 and TRBJ2-5, the complete variable domain reads ETGVTQSPTHLIKTRGQQVTLRCSSQSGHNTVSWYQQALGQGPQFIFQYYREEENGRGNFPPRFSGLQFPNYSSELNVNALELDDSALYLCASRPSGRETQYFGPGTRLLVL.

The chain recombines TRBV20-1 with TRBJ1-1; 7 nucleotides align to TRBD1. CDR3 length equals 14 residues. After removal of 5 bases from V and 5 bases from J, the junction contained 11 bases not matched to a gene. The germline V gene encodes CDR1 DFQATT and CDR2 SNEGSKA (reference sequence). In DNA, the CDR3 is TGCAGTGCTCGTGGGGAGACAGGGATGACTGAAGCTTTCTTT. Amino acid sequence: CSARGETGMTEAFF.

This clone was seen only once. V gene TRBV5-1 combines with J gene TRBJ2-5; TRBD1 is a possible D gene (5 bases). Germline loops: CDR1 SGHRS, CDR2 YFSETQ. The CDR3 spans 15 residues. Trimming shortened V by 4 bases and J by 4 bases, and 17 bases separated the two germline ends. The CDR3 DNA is TGCGCCAGCAGCCCCACGGACACGGCGCGAGAGACCCAGTACTTC. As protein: CASSPTDTARETQYF.

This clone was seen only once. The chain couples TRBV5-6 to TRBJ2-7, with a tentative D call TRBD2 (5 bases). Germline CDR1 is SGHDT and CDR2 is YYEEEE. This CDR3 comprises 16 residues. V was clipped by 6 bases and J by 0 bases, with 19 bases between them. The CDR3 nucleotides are TGTGCCAGCACCCACCCCCGGGATAAGGCCTCCTACGAGCAGTACTTC. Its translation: CASTHPRDKASYEQYF.

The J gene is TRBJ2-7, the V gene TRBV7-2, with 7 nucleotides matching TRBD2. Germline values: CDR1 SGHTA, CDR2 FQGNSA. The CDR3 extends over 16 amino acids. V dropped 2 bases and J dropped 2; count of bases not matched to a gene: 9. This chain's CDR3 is CASSLQGGSLTYEQYF. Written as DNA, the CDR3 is TGTGCCAGCAGCTTACAAGGCGGGAGCCTTACCTACGAGCAGTACTTC.

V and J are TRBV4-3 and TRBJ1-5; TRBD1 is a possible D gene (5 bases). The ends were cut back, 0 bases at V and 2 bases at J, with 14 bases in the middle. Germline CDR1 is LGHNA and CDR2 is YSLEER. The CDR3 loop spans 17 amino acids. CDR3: CASSQDLRGKGNQPQHF. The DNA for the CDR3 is TGCGCCAGCAGCCAAGATCTACGGGGGAAGGGCAATCAGCCCCAGCATTTT.

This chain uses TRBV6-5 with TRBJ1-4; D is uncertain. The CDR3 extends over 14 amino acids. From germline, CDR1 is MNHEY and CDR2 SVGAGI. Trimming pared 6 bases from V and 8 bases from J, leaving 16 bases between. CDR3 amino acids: CASSKAGRIEKLFF. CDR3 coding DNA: TGTGCCAGCAGCAAAGCCGGACGAATCGAAAAACTGTTTTTT.

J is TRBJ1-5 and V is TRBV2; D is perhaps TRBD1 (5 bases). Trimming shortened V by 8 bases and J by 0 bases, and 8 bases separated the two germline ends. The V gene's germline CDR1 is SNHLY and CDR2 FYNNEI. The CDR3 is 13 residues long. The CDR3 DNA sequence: TGTGCCAGCCTCAGGGTTAGCAATCAGCCCCAGCATTTT. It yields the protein CASLRVSNQPQHF. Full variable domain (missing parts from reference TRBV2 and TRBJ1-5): EPEVTQTPSHQVTQMGQEVILRCVPISNHLYFYWYRQILGQKVEFLVSFYNNEISEKSEIFDDQFSVERPDGSNFTLKIRSTKLEDSAMYFCASLRVSNQPQHFGDGTRLSIL.

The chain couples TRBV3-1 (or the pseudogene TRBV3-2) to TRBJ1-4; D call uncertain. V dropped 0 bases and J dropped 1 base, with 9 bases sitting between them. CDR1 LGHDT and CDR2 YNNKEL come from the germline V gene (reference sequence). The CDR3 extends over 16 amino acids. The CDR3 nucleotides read TGTGCCAGCAGCCAAGATCTTGGAGGAACTAATGAAAAACTGTTTTTT. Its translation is CASSQDLGGTNEKLFF.

The CDR3 DNA sequence: TGTGCCAGCAGCCTCAGGGGAATTAGTGAAAAACTGTTTTTT. This sequence encodes CASSLRGISEKLFF. The chain links TRBV3-1 (or the pseudogene TRBV3-2) to TRBJ1-4; D might be TRBD1 (6 bases). Germline CDR1 LGHDT, CDR2 YNNKEL (reference sequence). The CDR3 sequence is 14 residues long. V was shortened by 4 bases and J by 7 bases, with 13 bases between the two germline ends.

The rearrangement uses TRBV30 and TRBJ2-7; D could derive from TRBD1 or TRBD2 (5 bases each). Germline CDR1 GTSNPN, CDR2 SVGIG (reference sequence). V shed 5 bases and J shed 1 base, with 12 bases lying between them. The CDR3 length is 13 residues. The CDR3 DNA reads TGTGCCTGGCCGGGACGGGATTCCTACGAGCAGTACTTC. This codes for CAWPGRDSYEQYF.

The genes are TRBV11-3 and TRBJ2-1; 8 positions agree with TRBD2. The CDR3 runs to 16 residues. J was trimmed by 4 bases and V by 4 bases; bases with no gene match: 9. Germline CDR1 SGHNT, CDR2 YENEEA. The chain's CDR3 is CASSSRGAGGYNEQFF. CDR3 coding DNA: TGTGCCAGCAGCTCCCGAGGCGCGGGGGGTTACAATGAGCAGTTCTTC.

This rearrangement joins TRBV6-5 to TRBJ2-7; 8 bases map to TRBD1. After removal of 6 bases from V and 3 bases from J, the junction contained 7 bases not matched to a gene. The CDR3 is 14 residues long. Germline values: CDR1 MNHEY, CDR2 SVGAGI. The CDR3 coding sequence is TGTGCCAGCAGCTTAAGACAGGGGAGCTACGAGCAGTACTTC. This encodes CASSLRQGSYEQYF.

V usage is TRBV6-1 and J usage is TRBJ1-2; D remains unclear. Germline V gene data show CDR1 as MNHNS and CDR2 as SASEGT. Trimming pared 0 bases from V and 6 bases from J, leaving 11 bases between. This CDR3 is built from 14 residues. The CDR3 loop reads CASSEAGRFHGYTF. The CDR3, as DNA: TGTGCCAGCAGTGAAGCAGGTCGGTTTCATGGCTACACCTTC.

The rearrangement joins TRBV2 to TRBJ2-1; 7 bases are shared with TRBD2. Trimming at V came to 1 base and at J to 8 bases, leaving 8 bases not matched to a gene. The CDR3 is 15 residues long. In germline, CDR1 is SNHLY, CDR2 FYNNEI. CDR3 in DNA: TGTGCCAGCAGTGAAGACCTAGCGGCGGAGGATGAGCAGTTCTTC. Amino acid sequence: CASSEDLAAEDEQFF.

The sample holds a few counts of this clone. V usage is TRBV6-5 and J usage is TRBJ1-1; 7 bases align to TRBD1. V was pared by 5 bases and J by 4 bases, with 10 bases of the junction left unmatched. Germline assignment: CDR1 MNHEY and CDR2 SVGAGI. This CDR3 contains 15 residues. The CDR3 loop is CASSMTGRGVTEAFF. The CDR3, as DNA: TGTGCCAGCAGTATGACAGGGAGGGGCGTCACTGAAGCTTTCTTT.

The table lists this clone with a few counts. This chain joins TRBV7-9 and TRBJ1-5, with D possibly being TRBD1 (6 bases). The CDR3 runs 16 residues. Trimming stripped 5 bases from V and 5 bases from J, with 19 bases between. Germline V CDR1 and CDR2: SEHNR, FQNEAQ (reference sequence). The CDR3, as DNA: TGTGCCAGCAGCCAGTGGAGGGGGGAACCGCATCAGCCCCAGCATTTT. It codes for CASSQWRGEPHQPQHF.

CDR3 bases: TGTGCCAGCAGCCCATGGGACAGCCCGAACACTGAAGCTTTCTTT. Encoded protein: CASSPWDSPNTEAFF. This sequence joins TRBV2 and TRBJ1-1; 7 bases align to TRBD1. The CDR3 has 15 residues. CDR1 is SNHLY, CDR2 FYNNEI, per germline. With 6 bases clipped from V and 1 base from J, the junction kept 8 bases outside the gene matches.

CDR3 region: CASSQGQDNQPQHF. The DNA for the CDR3 is TGTGCCAGCAGCCAGGGACAGGACAATCAGCCCCAGCATTTT. This chain joins TRBV7-9 and TRBJ1-5; 8 bases are shared with TRBD1. V was pared by 5 bases and J by 3 bases, with 3 bases of the junction left unmatched. The CDR3 runs to 14 residues. Germline V gene lookup returns CDR1 SEHNR and CDR2 FQNEAQ (reference sequence).

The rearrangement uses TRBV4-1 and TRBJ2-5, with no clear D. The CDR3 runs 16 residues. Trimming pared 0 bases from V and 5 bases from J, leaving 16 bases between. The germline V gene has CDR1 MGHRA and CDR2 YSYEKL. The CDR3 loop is CASSQDGFALRETQYF. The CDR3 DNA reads TGCGCCAGCAGCCAAGATGGTTTTGCGTTACGGGAGACCCAGTACTTC.

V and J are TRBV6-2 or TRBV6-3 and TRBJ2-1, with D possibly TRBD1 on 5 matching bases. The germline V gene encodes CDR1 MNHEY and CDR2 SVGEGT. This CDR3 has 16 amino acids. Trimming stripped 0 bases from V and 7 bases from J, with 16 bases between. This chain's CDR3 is CASSYSTIRVGNEQFF. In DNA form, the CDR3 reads TGTGCCAGCAGTTACTCCACGATCAGGGTTGGAAATGAGCAGTTCTTC.

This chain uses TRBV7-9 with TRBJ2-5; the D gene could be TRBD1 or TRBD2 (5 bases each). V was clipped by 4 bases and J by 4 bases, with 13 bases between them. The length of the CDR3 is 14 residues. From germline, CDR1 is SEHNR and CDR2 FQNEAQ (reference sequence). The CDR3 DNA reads TGTGCCAGCAGCTCGGGACCGATAACAGAGACCCAGTACTTC. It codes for CASSSGPITETQYF.

CDR3 sequence: CASSPLAGEGTGELFF. CDR3 in DNA: TGTGCCAGCAGCCCGCTGGCAGGGGAGGGAACCGGGGAGCTGTTTTTT. The chain uses TRBV9 and TRBJ2-2, with D perhaps matching TRBD2 (7 bases). Germline-derived CDR1 and CDR2 are SGDLS and YYNGEE. Trimming stripped 4 bases from V and 5 bases from J, with 18 bases between. The CDR3 totals 16 residues.

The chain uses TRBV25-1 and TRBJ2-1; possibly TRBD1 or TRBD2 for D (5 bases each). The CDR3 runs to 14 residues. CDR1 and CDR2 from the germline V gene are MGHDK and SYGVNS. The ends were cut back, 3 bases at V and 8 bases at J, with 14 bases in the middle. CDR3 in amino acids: CASSEPGRSDEQFF. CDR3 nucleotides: TGTGCCAGCAGTGAGCCGGGACGGTCTGATGAGCAGTTCTTC.

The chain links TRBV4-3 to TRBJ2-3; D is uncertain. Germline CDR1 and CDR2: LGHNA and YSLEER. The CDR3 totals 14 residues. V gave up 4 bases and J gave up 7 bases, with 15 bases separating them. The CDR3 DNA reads TGCGCCAGCAGCCCGGAATCCGCCGAAAATACGCAGTATTTT. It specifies CASSPESAENTQYF.

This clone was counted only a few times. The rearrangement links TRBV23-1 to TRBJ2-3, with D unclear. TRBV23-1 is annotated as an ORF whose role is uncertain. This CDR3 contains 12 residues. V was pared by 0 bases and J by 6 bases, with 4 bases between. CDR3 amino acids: CASSQSPDTQYF. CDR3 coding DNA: TGCGCCAGCAGTCAATCCCCGGATACGCAGTATTTT.

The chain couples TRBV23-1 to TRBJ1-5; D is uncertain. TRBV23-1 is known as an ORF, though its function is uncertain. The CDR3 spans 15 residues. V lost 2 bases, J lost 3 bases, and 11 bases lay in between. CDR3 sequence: CASSQDSQDNQPQHF. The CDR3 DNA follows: TGCGCCAGCAGTCAAGATTCGCAGGACAATCAGCCCCAGCATTTT.